One TCR beta chain is described in this entry. Its specificity is not known. TCRdb keeps only in-frame clones here, not all; method: immunoSEQ multiplex PCR. This sample carries 550,000 to 850,000 clones, roughly 70% of them seen once, and the ten largest clones take 1.5% to 2%. Into CD45RA+ naive and CD45RA-negative memory subsets, the CD4+ cells were split. The entry originates in a study of shared clonotypes between healthy human individuals. Study-level findings and limits: Clonotypes not shared had lower generation probabilities than those common to all four donors. The study found 4.5% to 6% of naive CD4 clonotypes shared across a few donors. Inspection by rarefaction showed sorted-subset sequencing to be incomplete despite large depth.

Looked up from germline, CDR1 is SNHLY and CDR2 is FYNNEI. CDR3 length: 12 residues. V lost 8 bases to trimming and J lost 1 base, with 9 bases between them. This receptor was obtained from a woman between 25 and 40 years old in good health. The chain links TRBV2 to TRBJ2-7, with D unresolved. Input material: memory CD4+ T cells sorted from blood. Subset: CD45RA-negative fraction. The CDR3: CASGPLSYEQYF. In DNA, the CDR3 is TGTGCCAGCGGACCTTTATCCTACGAGCAGTACTTC.